This TCR beta chain was recovered during a study of neoadjuvant anti-PD-1 for oral cavity cancer. V was shortened by 5 bases and J by 2 bases, with 10 bases between the two germline ends. The germline CDR1 and CDR2 sequences are SGHNT and YENEEA. The CDR3 consists of 14 residues. Cohort: HPV-negative, locally advanced oral cavity squamous cell carcinoma patients. This clone was detected once. Produced via immunoSEQ multiplex PCR; TCRdb's table is partial and in-frame only. Of approximately 74,000 clones in the sample, less than 85% were seen once. Sequences were derived from PBMCs, sampled before nivolumab (anti-PD-1) treatment. The chain employs TRBV11-3 and TRBJ1-3, with D unclear. This clonotype originated in a person aged 35-79 years with oral cavity squamous cell carcinoma. CDR3 region: CASSPGLPGNTIYF. The DNA for the CDR3 is TGTGCCAGCAGCCCCGGTTTGCCTGGAAACACCATATATTTT.